These T cell receptor beta chains were read from a single sample in a study of OX40 agonist ivuxolimab in advanced cancers. The method was immunoSEQ multiplex PCR; TCRdb's version includes in-frame clones alone and lacks a portion of them. The table shows 70,000 to 90,000 clones, with roughly 89% occurring only once. The starting material was CD4+ or CD8+ T cells sorted from blood, obtained in a trial of the OX40 agonist ivuxolimab. The origin of the receptors is an adult with an advanced solid tumor such as melanoma, head and neck, liver or kidney cancer. CDR3s include the opening cysteine and the closing phenylalanine or tryptophan. Fields, in order: clone size, D gene, J gene, V gene, CDR3 protein, CDR3 DNA. The D gene is left open where the match is weak. Clone size is stated in some rows and not others, as once, few, many or a class when expanded.

clone size: .; D gene: .; J gene: TRBJ1-1; V gene: TRBV27; CDR3 protein: CASSLSWWTEAFF; CDR3 DNA: TGTGCCAGCAGTTTATCATGGTGGACTGAAGCTTTCTTT
clone size: .; D gene: .; J gene: TRBJ2-3; V gene: TRBV4-2; CDR3 protein: CASSHIQASTDTQYF; CDR3 DNA: TGTGCCAGCAGCCATATACAAGCTAGCACAGATACGCAGTATTTT
clone size: once; D gene: TRBD2; J gene: TRBJ2-7; V gene: TRBV29-1; CDR3 protein: CSVRGLAGPYEQYF; CDR3 DNA: TGCAGCGTTCGGGGACTAGCGGGACCCTACGAGCAGTACTTC
clone size: .; D gene: .; J gene: TRBJ2-1; V gene: TRBV4-3; CDR3 protein: CASSQDASSYNEQFF; CDR3 DNA: TGCGCCAGCAGCCAAGACGCGAGCTCCTACAATGAGCAGTTCTTC
clone size: .; D gene: .; J gene: TRBJ1-1; V gene: TRBV5-6; CDR3 protein: CASSLGHGLNTEAFF; CDR3 DNA: TGTGCCAGCAGCTTGGGTCACGGCTTGAACACTGAAGCTTTCTTT
clone size: .; D gene: .; J gene: TRBJ2-2; V gene: TRBV25-1; CDR3 protein: CASSDPRQTGELFF; CDR3 DNA: TGTGCCAGCAGTGACCCCCGGCAGACCGGGGAGCTGTTTTTT
clone size: .; D gene: TRBD1; J gene: TRBJ1-1; V gene: TRBV28; CDR3 protein: CASSFPTGRTAEAFF; CDR3 DNA: TGTGCCAGCAGTTTCCCGACAGGGCGCACGGCTGAAGCTTTCTTT
clone size: .; D gene: TRBD1; J gene: TRBJ1-6; V gene: TRBV28; CDR3 protein: CASLGQGYSPLHF; CDR3 DNA: TGTGCCAGTCTGGGACAGGGGTATTCACCCCTCCACTTT
clone size: .; D gene: TRBD2; J gene: TRBJ2-1; V gene: TRBV11-2; CDR3 protein: CASSSLVAHSGGDYNEQFF; CDR3 DNA: TGTGCCAGCAGCTCATTGGTAGCCCATAGCGGGGGGGATTACAATGAGCAGTTCTTC
clone size: .; D gene: TRBD2; J gene: TRBJ2-7; V gene: TRBV5-4; CDR3 protein: CASSFRTSGAYEQYF; CDR3 DNA: TGTGCCAGCAGCTTCAGGACTAGCGGGGCCTACGAGCAGTACTTC
clone size: .; D gene: TRBD2; J gene: TRBJ2-3; V gene: TRBV5-1; CDR3 protein: CASSLVGSGGTDTQYF; CDR3 DNA: TGCGCCAGCAGCTTGGTCGGTAGCGGGGGCACAGATACGCAGTATTTT
clone size: few; D gene: .; J gene: TRBJ1-2; V gene: TRBV19; CDR3 protein: CASSLAHLPANYGYTF; CDR3 DNA: TGTGCCAGTAGTCTGGCTCACCTCCCAGCTAACTATGGCTACACCTTC
clone size: .; D gene: TRBD2; J gene: TRBJ2-3; V gene: TRBV30; CDR3 protein: CARGLAAGDTQYF; CDR3 DNA: TGTGCCCGCGGACTAGCGGCGGGAGATACGCAGTATTTT
clone size: .; D gene: TRBD2; J gene: TRBJ2-1; V gene: TRBV13; CDR3 protein: CASSSLAGGPQFF; CDR3 DNA: TGTGCCAGCAGCTCACTAGCGGGGGGCCCTCAGTTCTTC
clone size: .; D gene: .; J gene: TRBJ2-7; V gene: TRBV30; CDR3 protein: CAWNRDFDEQYF; CDR3 DNA: TGTGCCTGGAATAGGGATTTCGACGAGCAGTACTTC
clone size: few; D gene: .; J gene: TRBJ1-1; V gene: TRBV5-6; CDR3 protein: CASSWIMNTEAFF; CDR3 DNA: TGTGCCAGCAGCTGGATAATGAACACTGAAGCTTTCTTT
clone size: .; D gene: .; J gene: TRBJ1-2; V gene: TRBV4-2; CDR3 protein: CASSQVGQPNYGYTF; CDR3 DNA: TGTGCCAGCAGCCAAGTCGGACAACCTAACTATGGCTACACCTTC
clone size: .; D gene: TRBD1; J gene: TRBJ2-7; V gene: TRBV28; CDR3 protein: CASSLLRQGPGDEQYF; CDR3 DNA: TGTGCCAGCAGTTTACTTCGACAGGGCCCCGGGGACGAGCAGTACTTC
clone size: .; D gene: TRBD2; J gene: TRBJ2-3; V gene: TRBV30; CDR3 protein: CAWSASGHTDTQYF; CDR3 DNA: TGTGCCTGGAGTGCTAGCGGCCACACAGATACGCAGTATTTT
clone size: .; D gene: TRBD1; J gene: TRBJ1-5; V gene: TRBV6-6; CDR3 protein: CASSATGANQPQHF; CDR3 DNA: TGTGCCAGCAGTGCGACAGGGGCCAATCAGCCCCAGCATTTT
clone size: once; D gene: TRBD2; J gene: TRBJ2-1; V gene: TRBV4-3; CDR3 protein: CASSFRLAGVYGNEQFF; CDR3 DNA: TGCGCCAGCAGCTTTCGACTAGCGGGAGTTTATGGCAATGAGCAGTTCTTC
clone size: .; D gene: .; J gene: TRBJ1-1; V gene: TRBV6-1; CDR3 protein: CASEELQGNTEAFF; CDR3 DNA: TGTGCCAGCGAGGAATTACAAGGGAACACTGAAGCTTTCTTT
clone size: .; D gene: TRBD1; J gene: TRBJ1-1; V gene: TRBV4-1; CDR3 protein: CASSPRDRGREGAFF; CDR3 DNA: TGCGCCAGCAGCCCGCGGGACAGGGGGCGGGAGGGGGCTTTCTTT
clone size: .; D gene: .; J gene: TRBJ2-2; V gene: TRBV28; CDR3 protein: CATRWAGELFF; CDR3 DNA: TGTGCCACCCGCTGGGCCGGGGAGCTGTTTTTT
clone size: once; D gene: TRBD2; J gene: TRBJ2-3; V gene: TRBV27; CDR3 protein: CASRTLELAGLDTQYF; CDR3 DNA: TGTGCCAGCAGAACCCTCGAACTAGCGGGGTTAGATACGCAGTATTTT
clone size: .; D gene: .; J gene: TRBJ1-1; V gene: TRBV6-6; CDR3 protein: CASSYLEGDTEAFF; CDR3 DNA: TGTGCCAGCAGTTATTTAGAGGGCGACACTGAAGCTTTCTTT
clone size: .; D gene: .; J gene: TRBJ1-1; V gene: TRBV5-1; CDR3 protein: CASSLFRDRNTEAFF; CDR3 DNA: TGCGCCAGCAGCTTGTTTAGAGACAGAAACACTGAAGCTTTCTTT
clone size: .; D gene: .; J gene: TRBJ1-1; V gene: TRBV4-2; CDR3 protein: CASSQDGGLGEAFF; CDR3 DNA: TGTGCCAGCAGCCAAGATGGGGGGCTGGGTGAAGCTTTCTTT
clone size: few; D gene: TRBD1; J gene: TRBJ1-6; V gene: TRBV6-1; CDR3 protein: CASSEEGGSYSPLHF; CDR3 DNA: TGTGCCAGCAGTGAAGAAGGGGGCTCTTATTCACCCCTCCACTTT
clone size: .; D gene: .; J gene: TRBJ2-1; V gene: TRBV11-3; CDR3 protein: CASSSDSSYNEQFF; CDR3 DNA: TGTGCCAGCAGCTCCGACAGCTCCTACAATGAGCAGTTCTTC
clone size: .; D gene: .; J gene: TRBJ2-5; V gene: TRBV28; CDR3 protein: CASSPIGLTETQYF; CDR3 DNA: TGTGCCAGCAGTCCTATCGGCCTGACGGAGACCCAGTACTTC
clone size: few; D gene: .; J gene: TRBJ1-2; V gene: TRBV28; CDR3 protein: CASSLSSGLGYTF; CDR3 DNA: TGTGCCAGCAGTTTAAGCTCAGGGCTTGGCTACACCTTC
clone size: .; D gene: .; J gene: TRBJ1-2; V gene: TRBV19; CDR3 protein: CASSMRAANYGYTF; CDR3 DNA: TGTGCCAGTAGTATGAGGGCGGCAAACTATGGCTACACCTTC